Listed below are T cell receptor beta chains from one sample, sequenced in a study of cytomegalovirus exposure and HLA in healthy donors. Method: immunoSEQ multiplex PCR; TCRdb's copy keeps in-frame clones and lacks some. The sample holds 70,000 or so clones. Sample: PBMCs. The receptor set was obtained from a female donor in good health and CMV-seropositive. CDR3s include the opening cysteine and the closing phenylalanine or tryptophan. The D gene is left open where the match is weak.

d_gene	v_gene	j_gene	CDR3aa	CDR3nt
NA	TRBV9	TRBJ1-1	CASSVETTATEAFF	TGTGCCAGCAGCGTAGAAACGACTGCCACTGAAGCTTTCTTT
NA	TRBV4-3	TRBJ1-1	CASSPSWNTEAFF	TGCGCCAGCAGCCCTAGTTGGAACACTGAAGCTTTCTTT
NA	TRBV19	TRBJ2-7	CATSSGLYEQYF	TGTGCCACTAGTTCTGGCCTCTACGAGCAGTACTTC
NA	TRBV7-3	TRBJ2-3	CASSLNGEGTDTQYF	TGTGCCAGCAGCTTAAATGGAGAGGGCACAGATACGCAGTATTTT
TRBD1	TRBV23-1	TRBJ2-7	CASSQSGPGQGDYEQYF	TGCGCCAGCAGTCAATCAGGTCCGGGACAGGGGGACTACGAGCAGTACTTC
NA	TRBV4-3	TRBJ2-1	CASSQGTDNEQFF	TGCGCCAGCAGCCAAGGAACGGACAATGAGCAGTTCTTC
NA	TRBV4-3	TRBJ1-1	CASSQDTFTGPFSEAFF	TGCGCCAGCAGCCAAGATACTTTCACAGGGCCGTTTAGTGAAGCTTTCTTT
TRBD2	TRBV7-9	TRBJ2-7	CASSSDRLAVGEQYF	TGTGCCAGCAGCTCCGACCGACTAGCGGTTGGCGAGCAGTACTTC
NA	TRBV5-6	TRBJ1-5	CASSLFHNQPQHF	TGTGCCAGCAGCTTGTTCCACAATCAGCCCCAGCATTTT
NA	TRBV6-5	TRBJ1-4	CASSLTNDNEKLFF	TGTGCCAGCAGTTTGACAAACGATAATGAAAAACTGTTTTTT
NA	TRBV6-6	TRBJ1-2	CASRPQGPGGYTF	TGTGCCAGCAGACCACAGGGCCCTGGAGGCTACACCTTC
TRBD2	TRBV6-5	TRBJ2-7	CASSYGSSGTYEQYF	TGTGCCAGCAGTTACGGGTCTAGCGGAACATACGAGCAGTACTTC
TRBD1	TRBV28	TRBJ2-1	CASSNSDRVRDNEQFF	TGTGCCAGCAGTAACTCCGACAGGGTAAGGGACAATGAGCAGTTCTTC